This TCR beta chain was profiled in a study of T cell repertoires in cytomegalovirus infection. The overall study: Carrying CMV and the relevant HLA type showed in public TCR beta signatures. Study-wide findings and caveats: Cumulative frequency (of public TCR beta family members) identified carriers of CMV plus the relevant HLA. Dominant in the ex vivo response were TCR beta clonotypes restricted by HLA-C and specific for CMV.

TCRdb redid the calling of the reads with MiXCR, one entry per CDR3 protein. There are about 360,000 distinct CDR3 sequences in the sample; 15% to 20% occur only once, and around 9.3% lies in the top ten. This clonotype has only a few counts. Its specificity is unknown. Trimming took off 7 bases at V and 2 bases at J, with 20 bases between the two ends. The CDR3 covers 16 residues. Sample: PBMCs. The chain couples TRBV12-3 or TRBV12-4 to TRBJ1-2; D may be TRBD1 (5 bases). This TCR came from a human donor in good health (CMV status not recorded). Some clones in this sample may be carry-over from other donors' samples. The CDR3 coding sequence is TGTGCCAGCACTCCCAACGGGGCTTTTTCCAACTATGGCTACACCTTC. Translation: CASTPNGAFSNYGYTF.